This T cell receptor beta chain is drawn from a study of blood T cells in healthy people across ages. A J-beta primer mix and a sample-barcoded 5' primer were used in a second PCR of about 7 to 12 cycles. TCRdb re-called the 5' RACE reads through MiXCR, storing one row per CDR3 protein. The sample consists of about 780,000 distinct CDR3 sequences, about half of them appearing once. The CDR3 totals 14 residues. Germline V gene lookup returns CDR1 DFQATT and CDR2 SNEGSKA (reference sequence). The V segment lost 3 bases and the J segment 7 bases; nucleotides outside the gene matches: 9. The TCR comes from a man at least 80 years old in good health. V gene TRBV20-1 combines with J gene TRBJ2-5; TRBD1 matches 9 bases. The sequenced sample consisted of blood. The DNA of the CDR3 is TGCAGTGCTAGTAACAGGGGGCGCTTCGTGACCCAGTACTTC. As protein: CSASNRGRFVTQYF.